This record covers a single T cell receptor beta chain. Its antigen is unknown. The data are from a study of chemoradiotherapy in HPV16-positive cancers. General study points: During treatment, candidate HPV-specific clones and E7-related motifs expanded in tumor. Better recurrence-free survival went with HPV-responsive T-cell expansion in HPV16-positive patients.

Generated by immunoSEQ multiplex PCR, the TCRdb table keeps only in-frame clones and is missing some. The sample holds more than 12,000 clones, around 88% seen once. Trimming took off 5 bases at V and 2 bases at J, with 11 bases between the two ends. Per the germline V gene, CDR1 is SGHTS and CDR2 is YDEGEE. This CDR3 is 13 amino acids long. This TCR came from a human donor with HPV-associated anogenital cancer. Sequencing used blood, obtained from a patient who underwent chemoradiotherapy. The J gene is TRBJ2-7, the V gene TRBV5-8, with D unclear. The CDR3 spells CASSGASTYEQYF. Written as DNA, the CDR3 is TGTGCCAGCAGTGGTGCCAGCACCTACGAGCAGTACTTC.